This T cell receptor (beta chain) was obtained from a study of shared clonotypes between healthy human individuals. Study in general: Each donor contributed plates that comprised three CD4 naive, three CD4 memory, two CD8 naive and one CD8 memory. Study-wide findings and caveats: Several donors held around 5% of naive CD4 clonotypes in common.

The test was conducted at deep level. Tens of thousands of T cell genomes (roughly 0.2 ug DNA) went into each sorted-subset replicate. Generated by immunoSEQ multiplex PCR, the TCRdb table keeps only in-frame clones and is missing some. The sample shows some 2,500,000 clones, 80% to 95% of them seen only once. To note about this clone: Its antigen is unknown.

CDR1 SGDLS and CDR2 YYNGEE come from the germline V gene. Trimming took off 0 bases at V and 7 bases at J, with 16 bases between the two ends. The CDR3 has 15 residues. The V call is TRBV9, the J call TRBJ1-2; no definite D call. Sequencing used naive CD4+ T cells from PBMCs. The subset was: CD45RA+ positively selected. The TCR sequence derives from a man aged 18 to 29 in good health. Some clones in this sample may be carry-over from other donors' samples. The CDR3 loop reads CASSVGIGSKGGYTF. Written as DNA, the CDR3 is TGTGCCAGCAGCGTAGGAATTGGGTCCAAGGGTGGCTACACCTTC. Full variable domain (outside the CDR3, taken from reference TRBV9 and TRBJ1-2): DSGVTQTPKHLITATGQRVTLRCSPRSGDLSVYWYQQSLDQGLQFLIQYYNGEERAKGNILERFSAQQFPDLHSELNLSSLELGDSALYFCASSVGIGSKGGYTFGSGTRLTVV.